The 10 T cell receptor beta chains below were found in one sample sequenced in a study of blood T cell repertoires in COVID-19. Generated by immunoSEQ multiplex PCR, the TCRdb table keeps only in-frame clones and is missing some. The table shows under 200,000 clones, with about 85% occurring only once. Sequenced: peripheral blood. The source of these receptors is an elderly woman with acute or convalescent COVID-19.

Of note for this clone: One end of the junction does not line up with germline, which may come from a read error. Other DNA sequences in the sample encode the same CDR3. V gene TRBV5-4 combines with J gene TRBJ2-2; 7 bases line up with TRBD1. This CDR3 is 15 amino acids long. Germline CDR1 SGHNT, CDR2 YYREEE (reference sequence). The CDR3 loop reads CASSDGTANTGELFF. The CDR3 DNA is TGTGCCAGCAGCGACGGGACAGCGAATACCGGGGAGCTGTTTTTT.

The CDR3 DNA is TGTGCCAGTAGTAAGGTCCCTAGCCCGGATACGCAGTATTTT. This translates into CASSKVPSPDTQYF. This chain connects TRBV19 to TRBJ2-3; a possible D gene is TRBD2 (5 bases). The CDR3 is made up of 14 amino acids. With 4 bases removed from V and 6 bases from J, the gap between germline ends came to 14 bases. Germline V gives CDR1 LNHDA, CDR2 SQIVND (reference sequence).

The V call is TRBV4-2, the J call TRBJ1-3; 8 nucleotides agree with TRBD1. The trim removed 4 bases at V and 3 bases at J, leaving 2 bases unmatched. Germline CDR1 reads LGHNA; CDR2 reads YNFKEQ. The length of the CDR3 is 14 residues. CDR3 residues: CASSPDRGGNTIYF. The CDR3, as DNA: TGTGCCAGCAGCCCCGACAGGGGTGGAAACACCATATATTTT.

This clone was detected only a few times. This CDR3 is also generated by other DNA sequences in the sample. CDR3 sequence (DNA): TGTGCCAGCAGCTTACGGACAGGGGGTACCGGGGAGCTGTTTTTT. Translating it yields CASSLRTGGTGELFF. The rearrangement joins TRBV7-2 to TRBJ2-2; 10 bases fit TRBD1. V lost 2 bases and J lost 5; bases outside the gene matches: 2. Germline assignment: CDR1 SGHTA and CDR2 FQGNSA. The CDR3 is made up of 15 amino acids. The variable domain in full, completed from reference TRBV7-2 and TRBJ2-2, reads GAGVSQSPSNKVTEKGKDVELRCDPISGHTALYWYRQSLGQGLEFLIYFQGNSAPDKSGLPSDRFSAERTGGSVSTLTIQRTQQEDSAVYLCASSLRTGGTGELFFGEGSRLTVL.

The rearrangement joins TRBV24-1 to TRBJ2-5; maybe TRBD1 (5 bases). The CDR3 consists of 11 residues. The germline V gene encodes CDR1 KGHDR and CDR2 SFDVKD. V gave up 4 bases and J gave up 9 bases, with 8 bases separating them. This CDR3 reads CATSDLGAQYF. The DNA of the CDR3 is TGTGCCACCAGTGACCTAGGGGCCCAGTACTTC.

V is TRBV5-1 and J is TRBJ1-4, with 9 positions matching TRBD1. Looked up from germline, CDR1 is SGHRS and CDR2 is YFSETQ. With V trimmed by 4 bases and J by 7 bases, 5 bases remained unmatched. This CDR3 is built from 14 residues. The DNA of the CDR3 is TGCGCCAGCAGCCGGACAGGGGCTCCTGAAAAACTGTTTTTT. Translating gives CASSRTGAPEKLFF. The whole variable domain, remainder taken from reference TRBV5-1 and TRBJ1-4, is KAGVTQTPRYLIKTRGQQVTLSCSPISGHRSVSWYQQTPGQGLQFLFEYFSETQRNKGNFPGRFSGRQFSNSRSEMNVSTLELGDSALYLCASSRTGAPEKLFFGSGTQLSVL.

The chain has TRBV2 and TRBJ1-3; 7 bases line up with TRBD1. The germline gives CDR1 SNHLY, CDR2 FYNNEI. The CDR3 sequence is 15 residues long. Trimming cost V 4 bases and J 4 bases; bases outside gene matches: 7. The CDR3 protein is CASSATRQGGNTIYF. DNA for the CDR3: TGTGCCAGCAGTGCGACCCGACAGGGAGGAAACACCATATATTTT.

V is TRBV24-1 and J is TRBJ2-6, with 11 bases identical to TRBD1. V lost 9 bases, J lost 0 bases, and 3 bases stayed unmatched. The germline gives CDR1 KGHDR, CDR2 SFDVKD. The CDR3 extends over 16 amino acids. This CDR3 reads CATGQGAHSGANVLTF. The CDR3 DNA sequence: TGTGCCACCGGACAGGGGGCACACTCTGGGGCCAACGTCCTGACTTTC.

The J gene is TRBJ1-5, the V gene TRBV29-1; TRBD1 might be the D (5 bases). V lost 6 bases and J 4 bases, leaving 13 bases between the germline ends. Germline CDR1 and CDR2: SQVTM and ANQGSEA. The CDR3 contains 13 residues. Here the CDR3 reads CSVGAGGNQPQHF. CDR3 bases: TGCAGCGTCGGGGCGGGGGGAAATCAGCCCCAGCATTTT.

This chain uses TRBV14 with TRBJ1-1; D uncertain. The germline V gene encodes CDR1 SGHDN and CDR2 FVKESK. The CDR3 contains 14 residues. The V gene lost 1 base and the J gene lost 3 bases, with 9 bases spanning the gap. The CDR3 coding sequence is TGTGCCAGCAGCCAAGGACTGAAGGACACTGAAGCTTTCTTT. Translation: CASSQGLKDTEAFF.